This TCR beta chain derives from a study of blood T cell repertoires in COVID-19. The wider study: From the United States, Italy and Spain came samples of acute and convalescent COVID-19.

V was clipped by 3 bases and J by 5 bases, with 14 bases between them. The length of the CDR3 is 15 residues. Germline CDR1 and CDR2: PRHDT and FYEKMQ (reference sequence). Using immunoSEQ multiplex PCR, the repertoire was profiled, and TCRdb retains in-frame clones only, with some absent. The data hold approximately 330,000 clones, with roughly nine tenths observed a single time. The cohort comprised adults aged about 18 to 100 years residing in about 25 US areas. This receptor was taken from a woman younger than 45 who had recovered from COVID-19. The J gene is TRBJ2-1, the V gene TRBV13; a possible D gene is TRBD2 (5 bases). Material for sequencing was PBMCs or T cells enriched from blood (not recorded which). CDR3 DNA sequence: TGTGCCAGCAGCTTCGGACTTCCCCAAAACAATGAGCAGTTCTTC. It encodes CASSFGLPQNNEQFF.